The sequence of this T cell receptor (beta chain) was determined in a study of OX40 agonist ivuxolimab in advanced cancers. The wider study: Patients received intravenous ivuxolimab every 2 weeks at 0.01 to 10 mg/kg.

CDR3 length: 17 amino acids. CDR1 is MDHEN and CDR2 is SYDVKM in the germline V gene. V was clipped by 2 bases and J by 0 bases, with 14 bases between them. Study conclusions and caveats: There were also nonresponders showing low normalized T-cell clonal expansion. At 0.1 to 3.0 mg/kg, CD4+ and CD8+ blood T cells expanded clonally by week 6.

TCRdb keeps only in-frame clones here, not all; method: immunoSEQ multiplex PCR. The sample has 13,000 or so clones, around 86% seen once; the top ten hold roughly 45%. This clone was counted once. The antigen is undetermined. The receptor was isolated from an adult with an advanced solid tumor such as melanoma, head and neck, liver or kidney cancer. The sequenced sample was CD4+ or CD8+ T cells sorted from blood, obtained in a trial of the OX40 agonist ivuxolimab. The chain has TRBV28 and TRBJ1-3; D is perhaps TRBD1 (6 bases). CDR3 residues: CASSLNADSSSGNTIYF. DNA for the CDR3: TGTGCCAGCAGTTTAAACGCGGACAGCAGCTCTGGAAACACCATATATTTT.